The entry below gives a single T cell receptor (beta chain) sequence along with its context. This record belongs to a study of blood T cell repertoires in COVID-19. The overall study: From the United States, Italy and Spain came samples of acute and convalescent COVID-19. PBMCs, B-cell-depleted T cells, or T cells provided the cDNA or gDNA that made up the material.

Germline assignment: CDR1 SEHNR and CDR2 FQNEAQ (reference sequence). The CDR3 has 16 amino acids. The junction had 6 bases not matched to a gene; V was cut back by 2 bases and J by 5 bases. Original analysis: Amplification from reference gene primers served as the basis for estimated nucleated cell counts. Sequencing used immunoSEQ multiplex PCR; TCRdb keeps in-frame clones, though not all of them. V, J and clone size are taken as reported in that table, and D and trimming were inferred from the DNA itself. Here the sample spans 160,000 or so clones, 80% to 90% being singletons. The sample was peripheral blood. The receptor's source is a woman in her sixties or seventies with acute or convalescent COVID-19. The gene calls are TRBV7-9 and TRBJ2-5, with 12 bases fitting TRBD1. The CDR3 loop reads CASSLLGTGGLETQYF. The CDR3 bases are TGTGCCAGCAGCTTATTGGGGACAGGGGGCTTGGAGACCCAGTACTTC.